This paragraph covers one T cell receptor beta chain sequence. Its specificity is unknown. This specimen comes from a study of graft-versus-host responses after intestinal transplantation. Study-wide results and caveats: Researchers found GvH clones in recipient marrow, and some showed up first in ileum or blood. Graft-donor T cell macrochimerism coincided with high graft-versus-host to host-versus-graft clonal ratios in allografts.

V was cut by 2 bases and J by 7 bases, with 21 bases left in between. Germline V gene lookup returns CDR1 MNHNS and CDR2 SASEGT. The length of the CDR3 is 17 residues. Profiled with immunoSEQ multiplex PCR; TCRdb holds only in-frame clones, not every one. The sample contains 80,000 to 85,000 clones, roughly 91% of which appear only once. The genes are TRBV6-1 and TRBJ2-1, with D possibly TRBD2 on 6 matching bases. Specimen: unstimulated CD4+ T cells sorted from spleen or lymph node cells, collected before intestinal transplant. The TCR originated in a human donor who received an intestinal transplant. CDR3: CASSERTGITGVNEQFF. The CDR3 nucleotides read TGTGCCAGCAGTGAACGGACGGGAATAACGGGGGTGAATGAGCAGTTCTTC.